Presented here are 24 T cell receptor beta chains from one specimen sequenced in a study of radiation and T cells in renal cell carcinoma. Noted time point: blood 4 weeks post-SBRT, at nephrectomy. The treatment denotes: 15 Gy SBRT to primary tumor, nephrectomy 4 weeks later. Assay: immunoSEQ multiplex PCR; the TCRdb copy retains only in-frame clones and omits some. Of some 81,000 clones listed, nearly 90% are singletons. Sequences were derived from blood, sampled from a patient whose treatment included radiotherapy and nephrectomy. The receptors were gathered from an older woman with renal cell carcinoma.

The rearrangement links TRBV12-2 to TRBJ1-1. TRBV12-2 is a recognized pseudogene. The length of the CDR3 is 19 residues. The CDR3 bases are TGTGCAAGTCGCTTCGATCAATGGGGGTGCGAGGTGGGGAACACTGAAGCTTTCTTT. Residues: CASRFDQWGCEVGNTEAFF.

V is TRBV5-8 and J is TRBJ2-4; D not resolved. Per germline, CDR1 SGHTS and CDR2 YDEGEE. The CDR3 runs 12 residues. V was pared by 1 base and J by 6 bases, with 5 bases between. DNA for the CDR3: TGTGCCAGCAGCTTGTCTCTAAACATTCAGTACTTC. It specifies CASSLSLNIQYF.

J is TRBJ2-5 and V is TRBV28, with 8 bases lining up with TRBD2. Per germline, CDR1 MDHEN and CDR2 SYDVKM. This CDR3 spans 12 amino acids. Trimming removed 9 bases from V and 5 bases from J; junction bases left unmatched: 5. The CDR3 DNA is TGTGCCAGTACCCCGGGGGGGGAGACCCAGTACTTC. It yields the protein CASTPGGETQYF.

J is TRBJ2-1 and V is TRBV11-2, with 8 bases identical to TRBD2. The CDR3 is 16 residues long. The V gene's germline CDR1 is SGHAT and CDR2 FQNNGV. The V segment lost 3 bases and the J segment 5 bases; nucleotides outside the gene matches: 9. DNA for the CDR3: TGTGCCAGCAGCTTTCCTCCGGGGGGGCCCGACAATGAGCAGTTCTTC. Translating gives CASSFPPGGPDNEQFF.

The chain joins TRBV29-1 to TRBJ2-1; tentatively, D is TRBD1 or TRBD2 (5 bases each). V gave up 6 bases and J gave up 15 bases, with 18 bases separating them. The CDR3 contains 11 residues. The germline CDR1 and CDR2 sequences are SQVTM and ANQGSEA. The CDR3: CSVGDPMVRFF. The CDR3, as DNA: TGCAGCGTCGGGGACCCAATGGTTCGGTTCTTC.

This clone was recorded only once. The chain recombines TRBV7-2 with TRBJ2-3; no definite D call. CDR1 is SGHTA, CDR2 FQGNSA, per germline. Between the trimmed V and J ends, which lost 0 bases and 2 bases, there was a span of 12 bases. The CDR3 covers 16 residues. CDR3 region: CASSLANPMTTDTQYF. The DNA of the CDR3 is TGTGCCAGCAGCTTAGCCAACCCGATGACCACAGATACGCAGTATTTT.

The chain employs TRBV19 and TRBJ2-5; 8 bases fit TRBD1. The CDR3 runs to 14 residues. Per germline, CDR1 LNHDA and CDR2 SQIVND (reference sequence). J was trimmed by 5 bases and V by 3 bases; bases with no gene match: 5. CDR3 nucleotides: TGTGCCAGTAGTATTCACAGGGGGAAGGAGACCCAGTACTTC. Translation gives CASSIHRGKETQYF. The full variable domain, its missing parts supplied by reference TRBV19 and TRBJ2-5, is DGGITQSPKYLFRKEGQNVTLSCEQNLNHDAMYWYRQDPGQGLRLIYYSQIVNDFQKGDIAEGYSVSREKKESFPLTVTSAQKNPTAFYLCASSIHRGKETQYFGPGTRLLVL.

This CDR3 reads CASSLDLAPPQETQYF. CDR3 sequence (DNA): TGTGCCAGCAGCTTAGACTTGGCCCCACCCCAAGAGACCCAGTACTTC. The chain links TRBV7-2 to TRBJ2-5; D is unclear. The CDR3 totals 16 residues. Germline CDR1 SGHTA, CDR2 FQGNSA. The V gene lost 1 base and the J gene lost 1 base, with 13 bases spanning the gap.

The rearrangement joins TRBV19 to TRBJ1-1; the D gene is possibly TRBD1 (6 bases). Germline CDR1 is LNHDA and CDR2 is SQIVND (reference sequence). The CDR3 sequence is 12 residues long. V lost 7 bases and J lost 7, with 13 bases in between. The CDR3 coding sequence is TGTGCCAGTACCCGGACAGACGATGAAGCTTTCTTT. Translated, it gives CASTRTDDEAFF. Together with reference TRBV19 and TRBJ1-1, the CDR3 gives the full variable domain: DGGITQSPKYLFRKEGQNVTLSCEQNLNHDAMYWYRQDPGQGLRLIYYSQIVNDFQKGDIAEGYSVSREKKESFPLTVTSAQKNPTAFYLCASTRTDDEAFFGQGTRLTVV.

This chain joins TRBV2 and TRBJ2-1; D possibly corresponds to TRBD2 (5 bases). V was trimmed by 0 bases and J by 5 bases, leaving 8 bases between them. This CDR3 spans 14 amino acids. The germline gives CDR1 SNHLY, CDR2 FYNNEI. Here the CDR3 reads CASSEASSNNEQFF. The CDR3 DNA follows: TGTGCCAGCAGTGAAGCCTCTAGCAACAATGAGCAGTTCTTC.

The CDR3 region has the DNA TGTGCCAGCAGCCAAGAATTGGCGGGGCCCCACGAGCAGTACTTC. Encoded protein: CASSQELAGPHEQYF. The chain employs TRBV4-2 and TRBJ2-7; perhaps TRBD2 as D (6 bases). V was cut by 0 bases and J by 5 bases, with 14 bases left in between. The CDR3 consists of 15 residues. CDR1 LGHNA and CDR2 YNFKEQ come from the germline V gene.

V and J are TRBV28 and TRBJ2-7; 12 bases are a match to TRBD2. This CDR3 region has 16 residues. Losses at the gene ends were 4 bases for V and 6 bases for J; bases not matched to a gene: 10. Germline CDR1 MDHEN, CDR2 SYDVKM. The CDR3 DNA sequence: TGTGCCAGCAGTTCACCCGAGACTAGCGGGGGACGCGAGCAGTACTTC. It specifies CASSSPETSGGREQYF.

The chain carries TRBV4-2 and TRBJ1-3, with 7 bases fitting TRBD1. Germline assignment: CDR1 LGHNA and CDR2 YNFKEQ. J was trimmed by 0 bases and V by 5 bases; bases with no gene match: 7. This CDR3 has 16 residues. The CDR3 coding sequence is TGTGCCAGCAGCGCAGCGAGGGACAGCTCTGGAAACACCATATATTTT. Protein: CASSAARDSSGNTIYF.

J is TRBJ2-1 and V is TRBV7-3; no clear D. Germline CDR1 SGHTA, CDR2 FQGTGA. The CDR3 totals 13 residues. Trimming stripped 1 base from V and 9 bases from J, with 10 bases between. The chain's CDR3 is CASSLMRTSEQFF. The CDR3 coding sequence is TGTGCCAGCAGCTTAATGAGGACGTCTGAGCAGTTCTTC.

V and J are TRBV5-8 and TRBJ1-6; tentative D call: TRBD1 (5 bases). The V end was cut by 6 bases, the J end by 4 bases, with 11 bases between. This CDR3 region has 14 residues. Per the germline V gene, CDR1 is SGHTS and CDR2 is YDEGEE. The CDR3 region has the DNA TGTGCCAGCACCGACCGGGGGTATAATTCACCCCTCCACTTT. Translation: CASTDRGYNSPLHF.

This chain uses TRBV11-1 with TRBJ1-1, with TRBD1 identical over 7 bases. CDR1 is SGHAT, CDR2 FQDESV, per germline (reference sequence). The CDR3 covers 15 residues. The junction had 5 bases not matched to a gene; V was cut back by 3 bases and J by 1 base. CDR3 protein: CASSLTGRTNTEAFF. CDR3 DNA sequence: TGTGCCAGCAGCTTGACAGGGAGGACGAACACTGAAGCTTTCTTT.

The genes are TRBV7-9 and TRBJ1-2; TRBD1 agrees at 8 bases. Germline V gives CDR1 SEHNR, CDR2 FQNEAQ (reference sequence). V gave up 1 base and J gave up 4 bases; unmatched junction bases: 5. CDR3 length: 15 amino acids. CDR3 bases: TGTGCCAGCAGCTTAGTAGGGACAGGCATCTATGGCTACACCTTC. This gives the protein CASSLVGTGIYGYTF.

The CDR3 sequence: CASSQGRQGRGSEQYF. In nucleotides, the CDR3 is TGTGCCAGCAGCCAAGGCCGTCAGGGGCGCGGAAGCGAGCAGTACTTC. The V call is TRBV4-2, the J call TRBJ2-7; possibly TRBD1 for D (6 bases). V was clipped by 1 base and J by 6 bases, with 19 bases between them. Germline V gene sequence: CDR1 LGHNA, CDR2 YNFKEQ. CDR3 length: 16 residues.

CDR3 in DNA: TGTGCCAGTAGTATGCCAGCGGGGGGGCCTTACAATGAGCAGTTCTTC. This encodes CASSMPAGGPYNEQFF. This chain uses TRBV19 with TRBJ2-1, with 10 nucleotides matching TRBD2. V shed 3 bases, J shed 4 bases, and the junction held 6 bases outside the gene matches. Per germline, CDR1 LNHDA and CDR2 SQIVND (reference sequence). CDR3 length: 16 amino acids.

The chain couples TRBV5-1 to TRBJ1-5, with 7 bases matching TRBD1. The germline gives CDR1 SGHRS, CDR2 YFSETQ. This CDR3 contains 15 residues. Trimming took 0 bases from V and 3 from J; bases not matched to a gene: 3. The chain's CDR3 is CASSLDRGDNQPQHF. As DNA, the CDR3 is TGCGCCAGCAGCTTGGACAGGGGAGACAATCAGCCCCAGCATTTT.

The chain uses TRBV5-1 and TRBJ2-5; 10 positions match TRBD2. The CDR3 runs 13 residues. CDR1 and CDR2 from the germline V gene are SGHRS and YFSETQ. The V and J ends lost 5 bases and 9 bases, in that order; junction bases with no gene match: 7. Written as DNA, the CDR3 is TGCGCCAGCAGTTACAGCGGGGGGGCGGCCCAGTACTTC. Its protein is CASSYSGGAAQYF. Looking up the rest from reference TRBV5-1 and TRBJ2-5 gives the full variable domain: KAGVTQTPRYLIKTRGQQVTLSCSPISGHRSVSWYQQTPGQGLQFLFEYFSETQRNKGNFPGRFSGRQFSNSRSEMNVSTLELGDSALYLCASSYSGGAAQYFGPGTRLLVL.

In its sample, this clone was seen a few times. The V and J genes are TRBV5-6 and TRBJ1-5; D call uncertain. V lost 1 base, J lost 2 bases, and 10 bases lay in between. Germline V CDR1 and CDR2: SGHDT, YYEEEE. The CDR3 totals 15 residues. The CDR3 sequence: CASSLFGRGNQPQHF. CDR3 DNA sequence: TGTGCCAGCAGCTTGTTTGGCCGGGGCAATCAGCCCCAGCATTTT.

This clone was recorded only once. The V gene is TRBV6-5, the J gene TRBJ1-3; D may be TRBD1 (5 bases). Germline CDR1 is MNHEY and CDR2 is SVGAGI. The CDR3 is made up of 14 amino acids. The ends were cut back, 2 bases at V and 2 bases at J, with 7 bases in the middle. CDR3 region: CASSYQGPGNTIYF. The CDR3, as DNA: TGTGCCAGCAGTTACCAGGGACCTGGAAACACCATATATTTT.

This chain connects TRBV7-3 to TRBJ1-6; no definite D call. This CDR3 has 14 residues. The V gene's germline CDR1 is SGHTA and CDR2 FQGTGA. Trimming took off 1 base at V and 4 bases at J, with 5 bases between the two ends. The DNA for the CDR3 is TGTGCCAGCAGCTTAAAAGGTTATAATTCACCCCTCCACTTT. This sequence encodes CASSLKGYNSPLHF.